These 5 T cell receptor beta chains originate from one sample sequenced in a study of human T cells and chemical hapten exposure. Time point given: patch test 2, 6 weeks after DPC sensitization. As to treatment: therapeutic diphenylcyclopropenone sensitization with weekly scalp DPC. TCRdb reprocessed the RACE reads with MiXCR, giving one entry per CDR3 protein. This sample carries 350,000 to 400,000 distinct CDR3 sequences, about 6% of them seen once, and the ten largest clones take 5% to 6%. The sample here was whole blood, taken in connection with sensitization to the hapten diphenylcyclopropenone (DPC). The receptors here all came from a woman aged 18-30 years with alopecia areata. Some clones in this sample may be carry-over from other donors' samples.

The CDR3 DNA reads as TGTGCCAGCTCACCCGCGGGAGGGGGCTGGAATTCACCCCTCCACTTT. It specifies CASSPAGGGWNSPLHF. The chain is built from TRBV18 and TRBJ1-6; TRBD1 aligns across 7 bases. In germline, CDR1 is KGHSH, CDR2 LQKENI. Trimming took 3 bases from V and 7 from J; bases not matched to a gene: 9. The CDR3 totals 16 residues.

This clonotype was observed a few times. The chain employs TRBV24-1 and TRBJ1-5; unclear D gene. Between the trimmed V and J ends, which lost 4 bases and 1 base, there was a span of 7 bases. The CDR3 length is 14 residues. The germline V gene has CDR1 KGHDR and CDR2 SFDVKD. Here the CDR3 DNA reads TGTGCCACCAGTGAAGAGAACAGCAATCAGCCCCAGCATTTT. It encodes CATSEENSNQPQHF.

Ten or more counts support this clonotype. The gene calls are TRBV10-3 and TRBJ2-2; 7 nucleotides line up with TRBD2. Germline V gene lookup returns CDR1 ENHRY and CDR2 SYGVKD. Trimming at V came to 0 bases and at J to 0 bases, leaving 10 bases not matched to a gene. The CDR3 loop spans 19 amino acids. For the CDR3, the DNA is TGTGCCATCAGTGAGTCGTGGGAGCGGGGCTTTTCGAACACCGGGGAGCTGTTTTTT. It translates to CAISESWERGFSNTGELFF.

This clonotype was counted ten times or more. The V call is TRBV6-2 or TRBV6-3, the J call TRBJ2-1; 10 bases fit TRBD2. From germline, CDR1 is MNHEY and CDR2 SVGEGT. The CDR3 has 14 amino acids. V gave up 6 bases and J gave up 9 bases; unmatched junction bases: 8. The DNA of the CDR3 is TGTGCCAGCAGACGTGGGACTAGCGCCTCTGAGCAGTTCTTC. It encodes CASRRGTSASEQFF.

This clonotype has a count of ten or more. The chain joins TRBV28 to TRBJ2-7, with 7 bases fitting TRBD1. The ends lost 5 bases at V and 0 bases at J; junction bases unmatched: 7. This CDR3 comprises 15 residues. Germline V gives CDR1 MDHEN, CDR2 SYDVKM. The CDR3 spells CASSRGQDSSYEQYF. CDR3 nucleotides: TGTGCCAGCAGTCGTGGACAGGATAGCTCCTACGAGCAGTACTTC.